This T cell receptor (beta chain) appears in the sequencing data of a study of T cell changes during pregnancy in multiple sclerosis. Measured with immunoSEQ multiplex PCR; TCRdb has only the in-frame clones, and not every one. Here the sample spans roughly 8,000 clones, 87% being singletons. Deletions cut 5 bases from V and 0 bases from J, with 19 bases between. The CDR3 totals 16 residues. The germline gives CDR1 GTSNPN, CDR2 SVGIG (reference sequence). The chain couples TRBV30 to TRBJ1-1; a weak D match, TRBD1 (6 bases). The TCR sequence derives from a female donor in good health, enrolled as a control in a pregnancy study. The source material was CD8+ T cells from peripheral blood mononuclear cells, sampled in the first trimester of pregnancy. The CDR3 DNA reads TGTGCCTGGGGGGGAAGCCAGGGGCCCATGAACACTGAAGCTTTCTTT. This sequence encodes CAWGGSQGPMNTEAFF.